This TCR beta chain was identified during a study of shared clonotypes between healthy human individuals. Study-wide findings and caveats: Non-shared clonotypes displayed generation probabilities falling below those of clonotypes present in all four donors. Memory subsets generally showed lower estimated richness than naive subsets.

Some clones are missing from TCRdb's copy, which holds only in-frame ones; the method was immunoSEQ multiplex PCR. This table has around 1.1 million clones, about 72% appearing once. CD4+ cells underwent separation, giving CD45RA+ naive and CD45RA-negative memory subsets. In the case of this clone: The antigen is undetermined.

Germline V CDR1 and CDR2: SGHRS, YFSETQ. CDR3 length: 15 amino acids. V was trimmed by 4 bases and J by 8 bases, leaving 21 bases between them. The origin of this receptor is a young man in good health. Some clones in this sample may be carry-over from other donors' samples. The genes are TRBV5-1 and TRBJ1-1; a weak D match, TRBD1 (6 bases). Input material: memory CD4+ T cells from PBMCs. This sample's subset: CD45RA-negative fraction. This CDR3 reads CASSPGGGAFGEAFF. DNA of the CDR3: TGCGCCAGCAGCCCCGGGGGGGGCGCTTTCGGGGAAGCTTTCTTT.